This T cell receptor beta chain was recorded in a study of blood T cells in healthy people across ages. Overall study: In model experiments, template switching was able to capture about one barcoded beta molecule for every two T cells that were present.

PCR was performed a second time for about 7 to 12 cycles using a sample-barcoded 5' primer and a J-beta primer mix. MiXCR was run by TCRdb on the 5' RACE reads, yielding one entry per CDR3 protein. The table shows roughly 1.9 million distinct CDR3 sequences, with 30% to 40% occurring only once. Trimming took off 1 base at V and 0 bases at J, with 10 bases between the two ends. The CDR3 consists of 15 residues. In germline, CDR1 is SGHVS, CDR2 FNYEAQ. Study conclusions and caveats: More naive CD4+ cells and higher diversity marked long-lived donors relative to aged donors.

This clonotype was seen a handful of times. Its antigen is currently unknown. Source material: blood. The gene calls are TRBV7-6 and TRBJ2-7; tentative D call: TRBD2 (5 bases). This sequence was found in a human donor in good health. The CDR3 loop is CASSLDSGNSYEQYF. The CDR3 nucleotides are TGTGCCAGCAGCTTAGATTCCGGGAACTCCTACGAGCAGTACTTC.